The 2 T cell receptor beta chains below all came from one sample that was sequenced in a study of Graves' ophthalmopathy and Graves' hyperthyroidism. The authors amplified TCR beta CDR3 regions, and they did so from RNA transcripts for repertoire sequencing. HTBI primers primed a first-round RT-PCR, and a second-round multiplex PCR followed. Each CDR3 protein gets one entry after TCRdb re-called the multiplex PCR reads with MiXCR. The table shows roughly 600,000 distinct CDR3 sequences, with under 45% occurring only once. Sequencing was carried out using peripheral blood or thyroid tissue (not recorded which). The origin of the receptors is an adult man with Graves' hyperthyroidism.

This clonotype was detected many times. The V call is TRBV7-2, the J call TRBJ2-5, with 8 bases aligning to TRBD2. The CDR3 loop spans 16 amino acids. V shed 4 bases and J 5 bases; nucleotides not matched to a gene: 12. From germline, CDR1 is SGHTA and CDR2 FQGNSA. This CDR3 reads CASSYEPGGGGETQYF. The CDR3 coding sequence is TGTGCCAGCAGCTACGAACCGGGAGGGGGAGGGGAGACCCAGTACTTC. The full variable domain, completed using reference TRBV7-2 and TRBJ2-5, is GAGVSQSPSNKVTEKGKDVELRCDPISGHTALYWYRQSLGQGLEFLIYFQGNSAPDKSGLPSDRFSAERTGGSVSTLTIQRTQQEDSAVYLCASSYEPGGGGETQYFGPGTRLLVL.

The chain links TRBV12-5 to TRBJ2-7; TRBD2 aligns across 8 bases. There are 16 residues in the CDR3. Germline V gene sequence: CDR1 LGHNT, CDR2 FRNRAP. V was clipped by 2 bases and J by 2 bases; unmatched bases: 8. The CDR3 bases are TGTGCTAGTGGTTTGAGCTCTGGAGCGGGAGCCTACGAGCAGTACTTC. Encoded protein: CASGLSSGAGAYEQYF.